Listed below are T cell receptor beta chains from one sample, sequenced in a study of cytomegalovirus exposure and HLA in healthy donors. Some clones are missing from TCRdb's copy, which holds only in-frame ones; the method was immunoSEQ multiplex PCR. The sample includes 150,000 to 200,000 clones, just under 80% of them seen just once. Material: PBMCs. Every receptor here comes from a woman aged 30 to 39 in good health and CMV-seropositive. The CDR3 runs from the conserved cysteine through the conserved F or W. Fields, in order: V gene, clone size, D gene, J gene, CDR3 DNA, CDR3 protein. A D gene is named only where the DNA matches it firmly. For some rows the clone size is stated as once, few or many, or as a class when expanded; others skip it.

v_gene: TRBV18
abundance: NA
d_gene: NA
j_gene: TRBJ1-1
CDR3nt: TGTGCCAGCTCACCAATACAGGATTTGGGGAACACTGAAGCTTTCTTT
CDR3aa: CASSPIQDLGNTEAFF

v_gene: TRBV27
abundance: NA
d_gene: NA
j_gene: TRBJ1-1
CDR3nt: TGTGCCAGCAGCCGAGGGGGTTCTGAAGCTTTCTTT
CDR3aa: CASSRGGSEAFF

v_gene: TRBV5-8
abundance: NA
d_gene: TRBD1
j_gene: TRBJ2-2
CDR3nt: TGTGCCAGCAGGTTGGGGACAGGGTGGAACACCGGGGAGCTGTTTTTT
CDR3aa: CASRLGTGWNTGELFF

v_gene: TRBV7-2
abundance: once
d_gene: NA
j_gene: TRBJ1-2
CDR3nt: TGTGCCAGCAGCCCCCAGATAGCGGGGTTGGGAGGCTACACCTTC
CDR3aa: CASSPQIAGLGGYTF

v_gene: TRBV13
abundance: NA
d_gene: TRBD1
j_gene: TRBJ2-7
CDR3nt: TGTGCCAGCAGTCCCTCTCTCCCTGAGACAGGGGGCTACGAGCAGTACTTC
CDR3aa: CASSPSLPETGGYEQYF

v_gene: TRBV19
abundance: NA
d_gene: NA
j_gene: TRBJ1-2
CDR3nt: TGTGCCAGCAGCTTGACGGGGGAAATTGGGGGCTACACCTTC
CDR3aa: CASSLTGEIGGYTF

v_gene: TRBV28
abundance: NA
d_gene: TRBD2
j_gene: TRBJ2-3
CDR3nt: TGTGCCAGCAGTTTACTAGCGGGAGTGTTGAATACGCAGTATTTT
CDR3aa: CASSLLAGVLNTQYF

v_gene: TRBV27
abundance: once
d_gene: NA
j_gene: TRBJ2-7
CDR3nt: TGTGCCAGCAGTCACACGGGAGCCCAGGACTACGAGCAGTACTTC
CDR3aa: CASSHTGAQDYEQYF

v_gene: TRBV4-3
abundance: NA
d_gene: NA
j_gene: TRBJ2-3
CDR3nt: TGCGCCAGCAGCCAAGAAAGACAGGATACGCAGTATTTT
CDR3aa: CASSQERQDTQYF

v_gene: TRBV6-5
abundance: NA
d_gene: TRBD1
j_gene: TRBJ2-7
CDR3nt: TGTGCCAGCAGGACAGGGGAGCAGTACTTC
CDR3aa: CASRTGEQYF

v_gene: TRBV7-9
abundance: few
d_gene: TRBD2
j_gene: TRBJ2-7
CDR3nt: TGTGCCAGCAGCCCTGGGACTAGCGGTTCCTACGAGCAGTACTTC
CDR3aa: CASSPGTSGSYEQYF

v_gene: TRBV7-6
abundance: once
d_gene: TRBD1
j_gene: TRBJ1-2
CDR3nt: TGTGCCAGCAGCTTATTCCAGGGGGATGGCTACACCTTC
CDR3aa: CASSLFQGDGYTF

v_gene: TRBV7-9
abundance: NA
d_gene: TRBD2
j_gene: TRBJ2-3
CDR3nt: TGTGCCAGCAGCTTAGAGTTAGCGGGAGGGCTAGATACGCAGTATTTT
CDR3aa: CASSLELAGGLDTQYF

v_gene: TRBV7-2
abundance: NA
d_gene: TRBD1
j_gene: TRBJ2-3
CDR3nt: TGTGCCAGCAGCCAGGGACAGGGGGTCACAGATACGCAGTATTTT
CDR3aa: CASSQGQGVTDTQYF